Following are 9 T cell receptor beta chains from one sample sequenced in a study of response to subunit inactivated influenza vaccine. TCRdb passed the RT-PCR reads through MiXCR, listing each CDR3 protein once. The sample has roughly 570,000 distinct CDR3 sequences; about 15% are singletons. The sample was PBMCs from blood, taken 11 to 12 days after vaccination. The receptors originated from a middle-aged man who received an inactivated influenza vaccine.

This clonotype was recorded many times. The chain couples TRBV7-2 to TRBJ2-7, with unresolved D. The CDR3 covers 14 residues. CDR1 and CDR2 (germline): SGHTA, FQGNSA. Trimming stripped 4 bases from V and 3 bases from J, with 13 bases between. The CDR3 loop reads CASSSVGPLYEQYF. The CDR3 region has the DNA TGTGCCAGCAGCTCGGTTGGACCACTCTACGAGCAGTACTTC.

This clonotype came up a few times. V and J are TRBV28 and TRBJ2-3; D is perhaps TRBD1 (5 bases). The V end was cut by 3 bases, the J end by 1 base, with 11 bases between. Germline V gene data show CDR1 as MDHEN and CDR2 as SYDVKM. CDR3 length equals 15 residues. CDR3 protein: CASSFGQGRTDTQYF. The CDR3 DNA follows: TGTGCCAGCAGTTTCGGGCAGGGTCGCACAGATACGCAGTATTTT.

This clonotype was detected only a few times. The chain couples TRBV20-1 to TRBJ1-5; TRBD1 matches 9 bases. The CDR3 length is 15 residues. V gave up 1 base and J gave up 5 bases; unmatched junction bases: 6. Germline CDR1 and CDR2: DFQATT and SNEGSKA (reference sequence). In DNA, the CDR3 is TGCAGTGCTAGAGCCGCGACAGGGGGGCATCAGCCCCAGCATTTT. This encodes CSARAATGGHQPQHF.

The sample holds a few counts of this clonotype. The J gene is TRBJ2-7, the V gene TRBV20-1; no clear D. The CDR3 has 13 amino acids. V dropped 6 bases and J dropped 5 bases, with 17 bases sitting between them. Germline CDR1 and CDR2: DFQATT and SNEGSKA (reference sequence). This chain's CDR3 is CSAYWPPRNEQYF. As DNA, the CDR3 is TGCAGTGCCTACTGGCCCCCTCGGAACGAGCAGTACTTC.

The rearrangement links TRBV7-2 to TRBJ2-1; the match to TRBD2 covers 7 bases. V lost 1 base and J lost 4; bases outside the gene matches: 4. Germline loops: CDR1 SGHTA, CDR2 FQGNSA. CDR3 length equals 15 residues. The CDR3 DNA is TGTGCCAGCAGCTTAGATCTAGCGGAATACAATGAGCAGTTCTTC. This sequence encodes CASSLDLAEYNEQFF.

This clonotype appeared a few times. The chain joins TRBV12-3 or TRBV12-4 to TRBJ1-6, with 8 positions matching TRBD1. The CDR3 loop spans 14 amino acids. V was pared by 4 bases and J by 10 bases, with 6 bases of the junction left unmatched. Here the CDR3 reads CASSSDRGLSPLHF. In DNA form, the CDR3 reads TGTGCCAGCAGTTCCGACAGGGGCTTGTCACCCCTCCACTTT.

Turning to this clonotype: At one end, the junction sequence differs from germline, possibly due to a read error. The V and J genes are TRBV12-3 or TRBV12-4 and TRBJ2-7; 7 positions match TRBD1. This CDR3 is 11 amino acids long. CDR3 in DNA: TGTGCCAGCAGTGACAGGGTGTCCTGCAACTTC. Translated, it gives CASSDRVSCNF.

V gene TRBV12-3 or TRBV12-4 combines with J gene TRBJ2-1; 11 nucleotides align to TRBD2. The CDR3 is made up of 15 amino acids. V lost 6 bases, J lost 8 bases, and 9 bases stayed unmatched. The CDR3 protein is CASSPTSGSRDEQFF. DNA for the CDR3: TGTGCCAGCAGCCCAACTAGCGGGAGTAGGGATGAGCAGTTCTTC.

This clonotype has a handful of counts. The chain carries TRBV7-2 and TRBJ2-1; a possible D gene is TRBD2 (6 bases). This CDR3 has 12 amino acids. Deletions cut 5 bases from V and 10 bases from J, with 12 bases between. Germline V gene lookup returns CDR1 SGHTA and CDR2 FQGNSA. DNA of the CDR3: TGTGCCAGCAGCCCCCCTGGGAGGGAGCAGTTCTTC. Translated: CASSPPGREQFF.